This T cell receptor (beta chain) came from a study of control samples from healthy donors and cancer patients. This clone was seen only once. The protocol was immunoSEQ multiplex PCR, while the TCRdb copy is restricted to in-frame clones and leaves out a portion. The sample records over 85,000 clones, roughly 80% being singletons. The germline V gene has CDR1 SGHDN and CDR2 FVKESK. J gave up 2 bases and V 3 bases, and 12 bases lay outside the gene matches. This CDR3 has 20 amino acids. The TCR sequence derives from a man in his 70s with lung cancer. Sample: PBMCs. This chain joins TRBV14 and TRBJ2-1, with 14 bases matching TRBD2. The CDR3 DNA follows: TGTGCCAGCAGCCATCTTCCGGGACTAGCGGGGGCCGCAGCCTACAATGAGCAGTTCTTC. Protein: CASSHLPGLAGAAAYNEQFF.